This T cell receptor (beta chain) was sequenced for a study of T cell responses to AZD1222 COVID-19 vaccine. Study-wide results and caveats: Spike-specific TCR breadth and depth grew following two AZD1222 doses. Reports indicate that nearly half of spike-specific TCRs are directed at unmutated variant regions. Donor demographics were predominantly white British with a female majority; clonal diversity may be underestimated.

Profiled with immunoSEQ multiplex PCR; TCRdb holds only in-frame clones, not every one. The sample yields roughly 120,000 clones, 85% seen once. V gave up 6 bases and J gave up 1 base, with 9 bases separating them. CDR3 length: 13 amino acids. The germline V gene has CDR1 WNHNN and CDR2 SYGVQD (reference sequence). The sample holds a few counts of this clone. No antigen is known for it. J is TRBJ1-1 and V is TRBV10-1; TRBD1 might be the D (6 bases). The sequencing used peripheral blood, collected 28 days after the second AZD1222 dose. The sequence was collected from an adult who received the AZD1222 COVID-19 vaccine. This CDR3 is CASRGHSNTEAFF. Written as DNA, the CDR3 is TGCGCCAGCAGGGGACATTCGAACACTGAAGCTTTCTTT.